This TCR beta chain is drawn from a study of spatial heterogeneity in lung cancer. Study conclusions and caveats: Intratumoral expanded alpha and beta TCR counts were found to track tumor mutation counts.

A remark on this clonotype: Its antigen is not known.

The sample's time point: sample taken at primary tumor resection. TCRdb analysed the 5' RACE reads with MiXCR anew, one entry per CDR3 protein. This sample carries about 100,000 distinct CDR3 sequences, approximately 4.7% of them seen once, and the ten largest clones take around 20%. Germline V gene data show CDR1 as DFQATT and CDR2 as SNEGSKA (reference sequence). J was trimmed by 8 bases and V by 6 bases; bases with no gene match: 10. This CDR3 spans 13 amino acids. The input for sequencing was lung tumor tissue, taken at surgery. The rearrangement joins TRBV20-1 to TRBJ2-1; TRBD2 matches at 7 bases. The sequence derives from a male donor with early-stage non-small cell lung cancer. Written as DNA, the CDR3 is TGCAGTGCAACTTCTACTAGCGCCCATGAGCAGTTCTTC. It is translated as CSATSTSAHEQFF.